The rows below give T cell receptor beta chains drawn from one sample of a study of blood T cell repertoires in COVID-19. Method: immunoSEQ multiplex PCR; TCRdb's copy keeps in-frame clones and lacks some. The data show about 310,000 clones, roughly 87% seen once. The specimen sequenced was PBMCs or T cells enriched from blood (not recorded which). The receptors were sampled from a woman aged 18-29 years who had recovered from COVID-19. Both conserved end residues are part of each CDR3. A D gene is named only where the DNA matches it firmly. Some rows mark clone size as missing; the rest say once, few, many or name a class of expanded clone.

V	D	J	size	CDR3	DNA
TRBV18	.	TRBJ2-1	.	CASSLAGGPYNEQFF	TGTGCCAGCTCACTAGCAGGGGGGCCTTACAATGAGCAGTTCTTC
TRBV27	.	TRBJ2-3	.	CASSSGLRGTDTQYF	TGTGCCAGCAGTTCTGGACTCCGGGGTACAGATACGCAGTATTTT
TRBV5-1	TRBD1	TRBJ1-6	.	CASSLGQGASPLHF	TGCGCCAGCAGCTTGGGACAGGGGGCTTCACCCCTCCACTTT
TRBV28	.	TRBJ1-1	.	CASSFVRVRTEAFF	TGTGCCAGCAGTTTTGTGAGGGTTAGAACTGAAGCTTTCTTT
TRBV12-5	.	TRBJ2-1	.	CASGPGHNYNEQFF	TGTGCTAGTGGCCCGGGACACAATTACAATGAGCAGTTCTTC
TRBV11-2	.	TRBJ2-3	.	CASSFNSDTQYF	TGTGCCAGCAGCTTTAACTCAGATACGCAGTATTTT
TRBV29-1	TRBD2	TRBJ2-5	.	CSAQRGKYQETQYF	TGCAGCGCCCAGCGGGGGAAATACCAAGAGACCCAGTACTTC
TRBV18	TRBD1	TRBJ1-1	.	CASSPVGTGGLMNTEAFF	TGTGCCAGCTCACCAGTTGGGACAGGGGGCCTGATGAACACTGAAGCTTTCTTT
TRBV6-4	.	TRBJ1-2	.	CASSEQGGQGYTF	TGTGCCAGCAGCGAACAGGGAGGGCAGGGCTACACCTTC
TRBV4-3	TRBD1	TRBJ1-4	.	CASSQEPLQGANEKLFF	TGCGCCAGCAGCCAAGAGCCCCTACAGGGGGCTAATGAAAAACTGTTTTTT
TRBV1	.	TRBJ2-7	.	CTSNPLSGVLYEQYF	TGCACCAGCAACCCCCTTAGCGGGGTCCTATACGAGCAGTACTTC
TRBV5-4	.	TRBJ1-1	.	CASSLVGRNTEAFF	TGTGCCAGCAGCTTGGTTGGCAGGAACACTGAAGCTTTCTTT
TRBV6-2/TRBV6-3	.	TRBJ1-4	.	CASSSFGVPNEKLFF	TGTGCCAGCAGTTCGTTCGGAGTCCCTAATGAAAAACTGTTTTTT
TRBV7-8	.	TRBJ2-7	.	CASSRGSYEQYF	TGTGCCAGCAGCCGAGGGAGCTACGAGCAGTACTTC
TRBV24-1	TRBD1	TRBJ2-7	.	CATSDPTGGYEQYF	TGTGCCACCAGTGATCCGACAGGGGGATACGAGCAGTACTTC
TRBV6-5	TRBD1	TRBJ1-2	.	CASSSWGQGIVGGYTF	TGTGCCAGCAGTTCCTGGGGACAGGGCATTGTCGGCGGCTACACCTTC
TRBV5-1	TRBD1	TRBJ2-2	.	CASSVDPDRVIPNTGELFF	TGCGCCAGCAGCGTTGACCCGGACAGGGTAATCCCGAACACCGGGGAGCTGTTTTTT
TRBV5-4	TRBD1	TRBJ2-3	.	CASSSAQGAIGDTQYF	TGTGCCAGCAGCTCGGCACAGGGGGCAATAGGGGATACGCAGTATTTT
TRBV7-2	TRBD1	TRBJ2-1	.	CASKIGQGRDNEQFF	TGTGCCAGCAAAATTGGACAGGGGAGGGACAATGAGCAGTTCTTC
TRBV4-3	.	TRBJ1-4	.	CASSQENRLITTNEKLFF	TGCGCCAGCAGCCAAGAAAATCGTCTAATCACAACTAATGAAAAACTGTTTTTT
TRBV4-3	TRBD2	TRBJ2-1	.	CASSQEASGRNEQFF	TGCGCCAGCAGCCAAGAAGCTAGCGGGCGCAATGAGCAGTTCTTC
TRBV19	.	TRBJ1-5	.	CASSNRVGDQPQHF	TGTGCCAGTAGTAACCGGGTCGGGGATCAGCCCCAGCATTTT
TRBV6-2/TRBV6-3	.	TRBJ2-1	once	CASSYLGNEQFF	TGTGCCAGCAGTTACCTAGGCAATGAGCAGTTCTTC
TRBV6-8	.	TRBJ1-2	few	CASLGRGGYGYTF	TGTGCCTCTCTAGGGAGGGGTGGCTATGGCTACACCTTC
TRBV6-5	TRBD2	TRBJ2-7	.	CASSPDHSGYYEQYF	TGTGCCAGCAGTCCCGATCATAGCGGGTACTACGAGCAGTACTTC
TRBV27	.	TRBJ1-2	.	CASMGGTYGYTF	TGTGCCAGCATGGGGGGGACCTATGGCTACACCTTC
TRBV5-8	TRBD1	TRBJ2-7	.	CASSYAGTGGIYEQYF	TGTGCCAGCAGCTACGCAGGGACAGGGGGCATCTACGAGCAGTACTTC
TRBV5-1	.	TRBJ2-3	.	CASSLAQAASDTQYF	TGCGCCAGCAGCTTGGCTCAAGCGGCCTCAGATACGCAGTATTTT